This T cell receptor beta chain came from a study of a mutant IDH1 vaccine in newly diagnosed glioma. Looking at the study overall: Antecedent treatment encompassed radiotherapy, temozolomide, or their combination; the majority received both.

In regard to this clone: As yet, its antigen is unknown.

Indicated time point: baseline, week 1 (first vaccination visit). The treatment was: pre-vaccination baseline after standard-of-care therapy. Astrocytomas that were new, WHO grade 3 or 4, IDH1-mutant and ATRX-lost were present in the donors. Study observations and caveats: Whatever changes occurred in top peripheral T cell clonotypes seemed unrelated to pseudoprogression.

CDR1 is SQVTM, CDR2 ANQGSEA, per germline. The CDR3 consists of 11 residues. V was clipped by 6 bases and J by 7 bases, with 10 bases between them. TCRdb's copy holds only in-frame clones and misses some; the assay was immunoSEQ multiplex PCR. The data contain just under 95,000 clones, 83% of them singletons. The chain links TRBV29-1 to TRBJ2-1; D is possibly TRBD1 or TRBD2 (5 bases each). The clonotype was recovered from a woman between 45 and 60 years old with glioma. This specimen was PBMCs, taken from a glioma patient treated with radiotherapy, temozolomide or both. The CDR3, as DNA: TGCAGCGTGCGAGGGGCTAATGAGCAGTTCTTC. Protein product: CSVRGANEQFF.